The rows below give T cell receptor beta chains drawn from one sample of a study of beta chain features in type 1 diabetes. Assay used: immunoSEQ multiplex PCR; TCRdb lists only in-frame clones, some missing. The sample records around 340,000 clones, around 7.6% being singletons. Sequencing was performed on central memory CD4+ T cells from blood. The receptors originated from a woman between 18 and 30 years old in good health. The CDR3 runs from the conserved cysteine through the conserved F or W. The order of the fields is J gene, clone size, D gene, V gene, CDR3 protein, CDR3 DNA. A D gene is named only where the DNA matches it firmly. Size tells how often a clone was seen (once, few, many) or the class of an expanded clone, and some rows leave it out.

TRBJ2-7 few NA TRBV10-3 CAISEMGGNEQYF TGTGCCATCAGTGAGATGGGGGGTAACGAGCAGTACTTC
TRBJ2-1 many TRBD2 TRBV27 CASSLSSYSGSYNEQFF TGTGCCAGCAGTTTATCGTCCTACAGCGGGAGCTACAATGAGCAGTTCTTC
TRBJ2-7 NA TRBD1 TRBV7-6 CASSYGPGQSYEQYF TGTGCCAGCAGCTATGGGCCGGGACAGAGCTACGAGCAGTACTTC
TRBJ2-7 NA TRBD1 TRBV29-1 CSVTQGALREQYF TGCAGCGTAACGCAGGGGGCCCTTCGGGAGCAGTACTTC
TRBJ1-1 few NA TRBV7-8 CASSPMGTEAFF TGTGCCAGCAGCCCGATGGGGACTGAAGCTTTCTTT
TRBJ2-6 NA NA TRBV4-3 CASSQRSYGSYGANVLTF TGCGCCAGCAGCCAACGATCCTACGGGAGCTACGGGGCCAACGTCCTGACTTTC
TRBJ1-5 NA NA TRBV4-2 CASSQDPLFQPQHF TGTGCCAGCAGCCAAGACCCGCTTTTTCAGCCCCAGCATTTT
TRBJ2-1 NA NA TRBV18 CASSRARTLGNEQFF TGTGCCAGCTCACGGGCTCGAACACTAGGCAATGAGCAGTTCTTC
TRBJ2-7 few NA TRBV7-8 CASSLRRGPYEQYF TGTGCCAGCAGCTTAAGGCGGGGGCCCTACGAGCAGTACTTC
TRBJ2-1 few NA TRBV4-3 CASSQSSTGENNEQFF TGCGCCAGCAGCCAATCCAGCACCGGGGAAAACAATGAGCAGTTCTTC
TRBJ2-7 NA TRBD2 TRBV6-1 CASQSGGQTSEQYF TGTGCCAGCCAGTCGGGAGGCCAGACTAGTGAGCAGTACTTC
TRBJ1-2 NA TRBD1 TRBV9 CASSGHGQGLGYTF TGTGCCAGCAGCGGCCACGGACAGGGTCTAGGCTACACCTTC
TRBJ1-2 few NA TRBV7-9 CASSLGPANYGYTF TGTGCCAGCAGCTTAGGCCCCGCTAACTATGGCTACACCTTC
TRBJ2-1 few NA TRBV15 CATSRDGNNNEQFF TGTGCCACCAGCAGAGATGGGAACAACAATGAGCAGTTCTTC
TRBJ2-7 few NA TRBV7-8 CASSLEEVEVF TGTGCCAGCAGCTTAGAGGAAGTTGAGGTCTTC
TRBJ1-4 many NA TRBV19 CASSPGGRINEKLFF TGTGCCAGTAGTCCCGGAGGACGGATTAATGAAAAACTGTTTTTT
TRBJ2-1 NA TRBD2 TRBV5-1 CASSRPGLAGRNEQFF TGCGCCAGCAGCCGACCCGGACTAGCGGGCCGCAATGAGCAGTTCTTC
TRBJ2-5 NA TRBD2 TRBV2 CASREDQETQYF TGTGCCAGTCGGGAGGACCAAGAGACCCAGTACTTC
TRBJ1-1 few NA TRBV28 CASSLLDVLTEAFF TGTGCCAGCAGCCTCCTGGACGTGTTGACTGAAGCTTTCTTT
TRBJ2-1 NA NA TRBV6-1 CASSSRDVAYNEQFF TGTGCCAGCAGTTCTAGGGATGTAGCCTACAATGAGCAGTTCTTC
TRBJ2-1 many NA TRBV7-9 CASSYGSGSYNEQFF TGTGCCAGCAGCTACGGGAGCGGTTCCTACAATGAGCAGTTCTTC
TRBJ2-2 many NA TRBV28 CASLFGGLSNTGELFF TGTGCCAGCTTATTCGGCGGACTCTCGAACACCGGGGAGCTGTTTTTT
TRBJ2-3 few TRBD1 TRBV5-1 CASSRNRDRAADTQYF TGCGCCAGCAGCCGAAATCGGGACAGGGCGGCAGATACGCAGTATTTT
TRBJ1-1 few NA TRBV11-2 CASSLGFGEAFF TGTGCCAGCAGCTTAGGTTTCGGTGAAGCTTTCTTT